This is a list of T cell receptor beta chains from one sample in a study of T cells expressing NK-cell markers. TCRdb re-analyzed the 5' RACE reads; it lists each CDR3 protein once, without DNA. Recorded for this sample: 550,000 to 600,000 distinct CDR3 sequences. Sequenced: blood T cells: a sorted CD56 or NKG2C T cell subset, CD4+ or CD8+ T cells, or bulk PBMC T cells (not recorded which). The source is a young man in good health. Each CDR3 is given with its conserved first and last residue.

V	J	CDR3
TRBV12-3/TRBV12-4	TRBJ2-1	CASSSMTGFNEQFF
TRBV7-8	TRBJ2-1	CASSGASPGYNEQFF
TRBV12-3/TRBV12-4	TRBJ2-4	CASSLSLDIQYF
TRBV7-2	TRBJ2-3	CASSLLGLAEDTQYF
TRBV12-3/TRBV12-4	TRBJ2-3	CASSKRDSWRADTQYF
TRBV25-1	TRBJ2-5	CASSEYRRGQGGTQYF
TRBV7-2	TRBJ2-3	CASSLAALTRDTQYF
TRBV7-2	TRBJ2-3	CASSRSEKPQYF
TRBV20-1	TRBJ1-1	CSATRDTALAFF
TRBV15	TRBJ2-3	CATSKTGHDTDTQYF
TRBV4-3	TRBJ2-5	CASSQETSGTGTQYF
TRBV7-2	TRBJ2-7	CASSFGTSGGYEQYF
TRBV29-1	TRBJ2-1	CSVGRLAGGRSYNEQFF
TRBV6-1	TRBJ1-4	CASRRQGEEKLFF
TRBV10-3	TRBJ1-3	CAISEGDGAFSGNTIYF
TRBV6-4	TRBJ2-1	CASRGTSGSGEQFF
TRBV27	TRBJ2-3	CASSPGTSGKNTQYF
TRBV5-1	TRBJ2-5	CASSLALTGGLETQYF
TRBV5-5	TRBJ2-2	CASSELGLPGNTGELFF
TRBV5-1	TRBJ1-3	CASSETGEGNTIYF
TRBV7-9	TRBJ2-5	CASSLGPGTQYF
TRBV6-4	TRBJ2-1	CASSPRPRNEQFF
TRBV28	TRBJ2-1	CASSVQGRPPNEQFF
TRBV25-1	TRBJ2-6	CASEGWGAGANVLTF
TRBV7-6	TRBJ2-3	CASSSTGVRGPLRMADTQYF
TRBV29-1	TRBJ2-1	CSVVGGILHEQFF
TRBV6-1	TRBJ2-3	CASSRSRDRAADTQYF
TRBV25-1	TRBJ2-7	CASSASLGESSYEQYF
TRBV29-1	TRBJ1-2	CSVAGQSYGYTF
TRBV7-2	TRBJ2-5	CASSLRGLKETQYF
TRBV20-1	TRBJ1-2	CSGIEGRGYTF
TRBV27	TRBJ2-1	CASSFSASGSYEQFF
TRBV7-9	TRBJ2-1	CASSLVGNYNEQFF
TRBV12-3/TRBV12-4	TRBJ1-6	CASSLRRTTPNSPLHF
TRBV6-2/TRBV6-3	TRBJ2-2	CASSTYHGQSNTGELFF
TRBV7-2	TRBJ2-7	CASSFFSSGIGEQYF
TRBV6-2/TRBV6-3	TRBJ2-7	CASSYSRFSGSYEQYF
TRBV6-5	TRBJ2-1	CASKLAGASYNEQFF
TRBV5-1	TRBJ2-3	CASSSLAGGWIVSTDTQYF
TRBV5-5	TRBJ2-3	CASRPIGTNRPNTQYF
TRBV12-3/TRBV12-4	TRBJ2-3	CASTLVTSADTQYF
TRBV5-5	TRBJ1-4	CASSRDRVYNEKLFF
TRBV28	TRBJ2-7	CASRKQGGPDEQYF
TRBV4-2	TRBJ1-1	CASSQVGADTEAFF
TRBV15	TRBJ2-1	CATSVSSEQFF